The 4 T cell receptor beta chains below come from one sample, sequenced in a study of Graves' ophthalmopathy and Graves' hyperthyroidism. The study amplified TCR beta CDR3 regions using RNA transcripts. The library came from an HTBI-primed first-round RT-PCR and a second-round multiplex PCR. Each CDR3 protein gets one entry after TCRdb re-called the multiplex PCR reads with MiXCR. The sample has over a million distinct CDR3 sequences, 35% to 40% seen once. The sample was peripheral blood or thyroid tissue (not recorded which). Receptors were obtained from an adult man with Graves' hyperthyroidism.

The V call is TRBV19, the J call TRBJ2-3; D possibly matches TRBD1 or TRBD2 (5 bases each). Per the germline V gene, CDR1 is LNHDA and CDR2 is SQIVND (reference sequence). The length of the CDR3 is 13 residues. The V and J ends lost 6 bases and 11 bases respectively, with 18 bases between them. The DNA of the CDR3 is TGTGCCAGTAGAAACAAGGGGACCTACGAGCAGTATTTT. It encodes CASRNKGTYEQYF. Filled out from reference TRBV19 and TRBJ2-3, the complete variable domain reads DGGITQSPKYLFRKEGQNVTLSCEQNLNHDAMYWYRQDPGQGLRLIYYSQIVNDFQKGDIAEGYSVSREKKESFPLTVTSAQKNPTAFYLCASRNKGTYEQYFGPGTRLTVL.

This clonotype showed up just a few times. The chain links TRBV6-5 to TRBJ2-7, with 8 bases aligning to TRBD1. Germline trimming cut 5 bases from V and 10 bases from J; bases unmatched to any gene: 13. CDR1 and CDR2 from the germline V gene are MNHEY and SVGAGI. This CDR3 spans 14 amino acids. The CDR3 loop reads CASSPSAGTGGQYF. CDR3 in DNA: TGTGCCAGCAGTCCTTCTGCCGGGACAGGAGGACAGTACTTC.

At least ten counts were recorded for this clonotype. DNA for the CDR3: TGTGCCACCAGCAGATGGGGGGGCGCCTATTCACCCCTCCACTTT. This gives the protein CATSRWGGAYSPLHF. The rearrangement uses TRBV15 and TRBJ1-6; possible D gene TRBD1, 6 bases. Trimming took off 2 bases at V and 8 bases at J, with 13 bases between the two ends. CDR3 size: 15 residues. Germline-derived CDR1 and CDR2 are LNHNV and YYDKDF (reference sequence). The variable domain in full, completed from reference TRBV15 and TRBJ1-6, reads DAMVIQNPRYQVTQFGKPVTLSCSQTLNHNVMYWYQQKSSQAPKLLFHYYDKDFNNEADTPDNFQSRRPNTSFCFLDIRSPGLGDTAMYLCATSRWGGAYSPLHFGNGTRLTVT.

The J gene is TRBJ2-7, the V gene TRBV15; 11 bases fit TRBD1. CDR1 LNHNV and CDR2 YYDKDF come from the germline V gene (reference sequence). The J segment lost 4 bases and the V segment lost 11 bases, leaving 10 bases of the junction unmatched. This CDR3 contains 14 residues. Written as DNA, the CDR3 is TGTGCCCCCGCCACCGGGACAGGGGGTTACGAGCAGTACTTC. Translated, it gives CAPATGTGGYEQYF.